This T cell receptor beta chain was profiled in a study of T cells in Graves' hyperthyroidism and ophthalmopathy. Study context: Peripheral blood collection took place at initial diagnosis, before any treatment.

The germline V gene encodes CDR1 SEHNR and CDR2 FQNEAQ (reference sequence). The V and J ends lost 2 bases and 4 bases respectively, with 18 bases between them. This CDR3 is built from 17 residues. This clonotype was counted many times. There were TCR beta CDR3 regions amplified from RNA transcripts. During a first-round RT-PCR of the TCR CDR3, the HTBI primer set was used. TCRdb passed the multiplex PCR reads through MiXCR, listing each CDR3 protein once. The table records roughly 400,000 distinct CDR3 sequences, about 14% of them present only once. The origin of this receptor is a man between 50 and 59 years old with Graves' ophthalmopathy. Source material: blood. The chain couples TRBV7-9 to TRBJ2-1, with a weak D call TRBD1 (5 bases). Written as DNA, the CDR3 is TGTGCCAGCAGCTTAATTTCATCAGGGTTAACATACAATGAGCAGTTCTTC. It is translated as CASSLISSGLTYNEQFF.